These 21 T cell receptor beta chains were sequenced from one sample in a study of T cell clones after liver transplantation. TCRdb keeps only in-frame clones here, not all; method: immunoSEQ multiplex PCR. This sample carries 95,000 to 110,000 clones, 75% to 90% of them seen once, and the ten largest clones take 0.99%. This sample comprised CD4+ T cells from blood, obtained before liver transplant. The receptor set was obtained from a human donor who received a liver transplant.

V gene TRBV5-1 combines with J gene TRBJ2-5, with D possibly called TRBD1 or TRBD2 (5 bases each). V lost 4 bases and J 5 bases, leaving 18 bases between the germline ends. The CDR3 covers 15 residues. Germline values: CDR1 SGHRS, CDR2 YFSETQ. The CDR3, as DNA: TGCGCCAGCAGCACGGGGCCCACTTTGCGGGAGACCCAGTACTTC. It encodes CASSTGPTLRETQYF.

The chain carries TRBV19 and TRBJ2-3; 12 bases are shared with TRBD2. Germline assignment: CDR1 LNHDA and CDR2 SQIVND (reference sequence). J was trimmed by 2 bases and V by 5 bases; bases with no gene match: 5. The CDR3 contains 16 residues. CDR3 in DNA: TGTGCCAGTAGTTTTTCTAGCGGGAGGGCCACAGATACGCAGTATTTT. Residues: CASSFSSGRATDTQYF.

On this clone: In the same sample, other DNA sequences code for this CDR3. This chain joins TRBV6-1 and TRBJ2-7, with 9 bases that match TRBD1. Germline values: CDR1 MNHNS, CDR2 SASEGT. CDR3 length equals 13 residues. The trim removed 6 bases at V and 2 bases at J, leaving 2 bases unmatched. In DNA form, the CDR3 reads TGTGCCAGCAGGGACAGGGGCCCCTACGAGCAGTACTTC. Translation gives CASRDRGPYEQYF.

This chain joins TRBV11-3 and TRBJ2-7; D is unclear. The CDR3 extends over 14 amino acids. The germline gives CDR1 SGHNT, CDR2 YENEEA. The V gene lost 1 base and the J gene lost 1 base, with 8 bases spanning the gap. The CDR3 DNA follows: TGTGCCAGCAGCTTAGGGACGGAATCCTACGAGCAGTACTTC. Encoded protein: CASSLGTESYEQYF.

The chain carries TRBV12-5 and TRBJ1-4; a possible D gene is TRBD1 (5 bases). With 6 bases removed from V and 0 bases from J, the gap between germline ends came to 11 bases. The length of the CDR3 is 15 residues. Germline V gene data show CDR1 as LGHNT and CDR2 as FRNRAP. CDR3 in amino acids: CASGPRGSTNEKLFF. The DNA for the CDR3 is TGTGCTAGTGGGCCACGGGGGTCAACTAATGAAAAACTGTTTTTT.

The chain is built from TRBV18 and TRBJ2-5; 10 bases agree with TRBD2. The V gene's germline CDR1 is KGHSH and CDR2 LQKENI. V trimming: 3 bases; J trimming: 4 bases; junction bases outside the gene matches: 2. There are 14 residues in the CDR3. Here the CDR3 DNA reads TGTGCCAGCTCACCTGTAGCGGGAGGAGAGACCCAGTACTTC. It is translated as CASSPVAGGETQYF.

The V gene is TRBV7-9, the J gene TRBJ1-2; 11 bases align to TRBD1. This CDR3 is 14 amino acids long. Germline V gives CDR1 SEHNR, CDR2 FQNEAQ (reference sequence). V was clipped by 4 bases and J by 8 bases; unmatched bases: 6. CDR3 sequence reads: CASSSDRGRPGYTF. DNA for the CDR3: TGTGCCAGCAGCTCGGACAGGGGGCGGCCCGGCTACACCTTC.

The genes are TRBV10-2 and TRBJ2-7; TRBD1 is a possible D gene (5 bases). Trimming took 6 bases from V and 7 from J, leaving 19 bases between them. CDR1 is WSHSY and CDR2 is SAAADI in the germline V gene. This CDR3 has 14 amino acids. The CDR3 DNA reads TGCGCCAGCAGGTCAGACAGCTTCCCTAGTGAGCAGTACTTC. It specifies CASRSDSFPSEQYF.

The V and J genes are TRBV30 and TRBJ2-5; 8 bases match TRBD2. V was clipped by 4 bases and J by 1 base; unmatched bases: 8. This CDR3 region has 15 residues. Germline CDR1 GTSNPN, CDR2 SVGIG (reference sequence). The DNA of the CDR3 is TGTGCCTGGAATTCTGGCGGGAGGTCCCAAGAGACCCAGTACTTC. It is translated as CAWNSGGRSQETQYF.

This clone was detected a few times. The gene calls are TRBV19 and TRBJ2-5; perhaps TRBD1 as D (7 bases). Germline CDR1 reads LNHDA; CDR2 reads SQIVND (reference sequence). Trimming took off 7 bases at V and 5 bases at J, with 11 bases between the two ends. CDR3 length equals 12 residues. The CDR3 sequence is CASNGGGETQYF. The CDR3 DNA reads as TGTGCCAGTAATGGAGGGGGCGAGACCCAGTACTTC.

This clone was counted only a few times. The chain links TRBV7-9 to TRBJ2-1, with 8 bases matching TRBD2. CDR1 is SEHNR, CDR2 FQNEAQ, per germline (reference sequence). CDR3 size: 15 residues. The ends lost 1 base at V and 5 bases at J; junction bases unmatched: 4. The CDR3 loop reads CASSLVGGGNNEQFF. In DNA, the CDR3 is TGTGCCAGCAGCTTAGTGGGCGGGGGGAACAATGAGCAGTTCTTC. The whole variable domain, remainder taken from reference TRBV7-9 and TRBJ2-1, is DTGVSQNPRHKITKRGQNVTFRCDPISEHNRLYWYRQTLGQGPEFLTYFQNEAQLEKSRLLSDRFSAERPKGSFSTLEIQRTEQGDSAMYLCASSLVGGGNNEQFFGPGTRLTVL.

The V gene is TRBV30, the J gene TRBJ1-3; D gene ambiguous. V shed 2 bases and J shed 5 bases, with 7 bases lying between them. The CDR3 length is 12 residues. Germline lookup yields CDR1 GTSNPN and CDR2 SVGIG (reference sequence). As DNA, the CDR3 is TGTGCCTGGAGTAAAGGAAGAAACACCATATATTTT. Its protein is CAWSKGRNTIYF.

This clone appeared a single time. This sequence joins TRBV7-3 and TRBJ2-1, with D possibly matching TRBD2 (5 bases). V was pared by 5 bases and J by 8 bases, with 13 bases between. The CDR3 has 13 amino acids. Germline loops: CDR1 SGHTA, CDR2 FQGTGA. The CDR3 reads CASSPAVSDEQFF. Written as DNA, the CDR3 is TGTGCCAGCAGCCCAGCGGTCTCGGATGAGCAGTTCTTC.

The V gene is TRBV7-2, the J gene TRBJ2-3, with a possible D match to TRBD1 (5 bases). The V and J ends lost 3 bases and 1 base respectively, with 11 bases between them. This CDR3 comprises 15 residues. Germline values: CDR1 SGHTA, CDR2 FQGNSA. The CDR3 coding sequence is TGTGCCAGCAGCTTTAATTTCAGGGGCACAGATACGCAGTATTTT. This translates into CASSFNFRGTDTQYF.

The V and J genes are TRBV6-6 and TRBJ2-7; 8 bases agree with TRBD1. CDR3 length equals 12 residues. Trimming removed 5 bases from V and 4 bases from J; junction bases left unmatched: 1. Germline CDR1 is MNHNY and CDR2 is SVGAGI (reference sequence). The CDR3 region has the DNA TGTGCCAGCAGTCGACAGGGGTACGAGCAGTACTTC. It codes for CASSRQGYEQYF.

This clone turned up a few times. The V and J genes are TRBV7-9 and TRBJ1-6; D is possibly TRBD1 (6 bases). The CDR3 totals 18 residues. The V end was cut by 3 bases, the J end by 9 bases, with 24 bases between. The germline CDR1 and CDR2 sequences are SEHNR and FQNEAQ (reference sequence). The CDR3 region is CASSFLGGGGPAGSPLHF. The CDR3 DNA follows: TGTGCCAGCAGCTTCCTTGGTGGAGGGGGGCCTGCGGGTTCACCCCTCCACTTT.

V usage is TRBV5-4 and J usage is TRBJ2-2; no reliable D call. The CDR3 is made up of 13 amino acids. Germline-derived CDR1 and CDR2 are SGHNT and YYREEE (reference sequence). Trimming cost V 0 bases and J 2 bases, with 2 bases left between them. The DNA for the CDR3 is TGTGCCAGCAGCTTGGTAAACACCGGGGAGCTGTTTTTT. Translating it yields CASSLVNTGELFF.

This sequence joins TRBV18 and TRBJ2-1, with unresolved D. Germline V gives CDR1 KGHSH, CDR2 LQKENI. This CDR3 is built from 12 residues. Trimming cost V 4 bases and J 3 bases, with 4 bases left between them. This chain's CDR3 is CASSQGYNEQFF. DNA of the CDR3: TGTGCCAGCTCACAGGGCTACAATGAGCAGTTCTTC. Together with reference TRBV18 and TRBJ2-1, the CDR3 gives the full variable domain: NAGVMQNPRHLVRRRGQEARLRCSPMKGHSHVYWYRQLPEEGLKFMVYLQKENIIDESGMPKERFSAEFPKEGPSILRIQQVVRGDSAAYFCASSQGYNEQFFGPGTRLTVL.

This clone was observed a handful of times. V is TRBV2 and J is TRBJ2-1; no clear D gene. The germline CDR1 and CDR2 sequences are SNHLY and FYNNEI. V was pared by 6 bases and J by 0 bases, with 12 bases between. The CDR3 contains 15 residues. DNA of the CDR3: TGTGCCAGCAGGGCGACTTCTAGCTCCTACAATGAGCAGTTCTTC. The encoded protein is CASRATSSSYNEQFF.

This clone was counted only a few times. The chain is built from TRBV6-5 and TRBJ1-5, with 7 bases fitting TRBD1. Per germline, CDR1 MNHEY and CDR2 SVGAGI. J was trimmed by 2 bases and V by 7 bases; bases with no gene match: 5. The CDR3 is 14 amino acids. The CDR3 coding sequence is TGTGCCAGCAAAACCGGGACAGGCAATCAGCCCCAGCATTTT. It encodes CASKTGTGNQPQHF.

The genes are TRBV5-6 and TRBJ1-6; D possibly corresponds to TRBD1 (5 bases). V was pared by 6 bases and J by 6 bases, with 25 bases between. Germline lookup yields CDR1 SGHDT and CDR2 YYEEEE. This CDR3 comprises 18 residues. The CDR3 region has the DNA TGTGCCAGCACCCCGTACCTCAGGGAGTCCCTTTCTAATTCACCCCTCCACTTT. Protein: CASTPYLRESLSNSPLHF. The entire variable domain, with the rest obtained from reference TRBV5-6 and TRBJ1-6, is as follows: DAGVTQSPTHLIKTRGQQVTLRCSPKSGHDTVSWYQQALGQGPQFIFQYYEEEERQRGNFPDRFSGHQFPNYSSELNVNALLLGDSALYLCASTPYLRESLSNSPLHFGNGTRLTVT.